The clone carrying this T cell receptor (beta chain) appeared a few times. The CDR3 sequence is 16 residues long. Trimming left V 6 bases short and J 7 bases short, with 19 bases between. Germline CDR1 and CDR2: SNHLY and FYNNEI. This entry comes from a study of blood T cell repertoires in COVID-19. Clones were read by immunoSEQ multiplex PCR, and TCRdb kept only the in-frame ones, dropping some. The data show 150,000 to 200,000 clones, 86% seen once. This chain links TRBV2 with TRBJ1-6; perhaps TRBD1 as D (5 bases). The sequenced sample was peripheral blood. The origin of this receptor is a woman older than 75 in a cohort sampled during active or convalescent COVID-19. The CDR3 spells CASSLGGNGGNSPLHF. In DNA, the CDR3 is TGTGCCAGCAGCTTGGGGGGGAACGGTGGGAATTCACCCCTCCACTTT.